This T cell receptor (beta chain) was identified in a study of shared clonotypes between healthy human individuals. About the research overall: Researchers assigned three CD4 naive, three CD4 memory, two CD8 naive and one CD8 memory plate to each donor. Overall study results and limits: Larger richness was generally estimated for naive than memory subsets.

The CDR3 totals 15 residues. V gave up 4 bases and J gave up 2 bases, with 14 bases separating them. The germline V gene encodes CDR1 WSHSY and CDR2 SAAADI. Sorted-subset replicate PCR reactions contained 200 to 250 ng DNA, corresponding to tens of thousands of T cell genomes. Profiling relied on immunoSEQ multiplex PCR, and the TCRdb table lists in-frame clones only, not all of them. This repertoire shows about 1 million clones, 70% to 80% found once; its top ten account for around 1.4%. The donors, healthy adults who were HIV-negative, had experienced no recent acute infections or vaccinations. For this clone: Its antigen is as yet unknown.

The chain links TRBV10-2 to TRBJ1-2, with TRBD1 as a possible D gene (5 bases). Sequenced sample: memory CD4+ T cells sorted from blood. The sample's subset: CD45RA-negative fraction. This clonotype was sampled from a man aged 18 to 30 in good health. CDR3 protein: CASSVAGTGNYGYTF. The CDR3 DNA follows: TGCGCCAGCAGTGTCGCCGGGACGGGAAACTATGGCTACACCTTC.